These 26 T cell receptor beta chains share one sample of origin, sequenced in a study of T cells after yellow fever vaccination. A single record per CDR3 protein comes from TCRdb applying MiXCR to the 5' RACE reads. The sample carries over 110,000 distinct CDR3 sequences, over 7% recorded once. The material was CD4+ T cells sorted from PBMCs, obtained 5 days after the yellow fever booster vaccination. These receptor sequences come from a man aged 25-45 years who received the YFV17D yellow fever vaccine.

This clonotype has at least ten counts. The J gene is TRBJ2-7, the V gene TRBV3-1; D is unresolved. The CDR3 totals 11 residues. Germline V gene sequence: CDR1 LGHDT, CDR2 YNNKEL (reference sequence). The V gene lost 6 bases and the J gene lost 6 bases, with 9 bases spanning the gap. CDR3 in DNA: TGTGCCAGCAGTACGTCCCTCGAGCAGTACTTC. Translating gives CASSTSLEQYF.

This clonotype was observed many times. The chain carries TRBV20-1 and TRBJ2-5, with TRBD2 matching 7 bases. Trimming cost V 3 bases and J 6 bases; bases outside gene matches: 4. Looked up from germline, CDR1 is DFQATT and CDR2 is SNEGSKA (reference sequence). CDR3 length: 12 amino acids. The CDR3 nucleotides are TGCAGTGCTAGCGGGAGGACGAAGACCCAGTACTTC. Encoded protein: CSASGRTKTQYF.

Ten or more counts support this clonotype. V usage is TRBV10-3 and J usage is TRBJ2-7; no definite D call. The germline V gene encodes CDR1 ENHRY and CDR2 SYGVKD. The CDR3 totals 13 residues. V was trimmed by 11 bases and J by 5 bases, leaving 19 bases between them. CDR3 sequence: CAHSAIDTDEQYF. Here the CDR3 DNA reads TGTGCCCACTCCGCGATCGACACAGACGAGCAGTACTTC.

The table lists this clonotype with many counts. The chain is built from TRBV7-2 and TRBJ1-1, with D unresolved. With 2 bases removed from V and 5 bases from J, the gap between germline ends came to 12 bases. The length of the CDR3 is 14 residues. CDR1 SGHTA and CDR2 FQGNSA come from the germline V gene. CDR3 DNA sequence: TGTGCCAGCAGCTTAAGCCAAGGGAAGACTGAAGCTTTCTTT. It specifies CASSLSQGKTEAFF.

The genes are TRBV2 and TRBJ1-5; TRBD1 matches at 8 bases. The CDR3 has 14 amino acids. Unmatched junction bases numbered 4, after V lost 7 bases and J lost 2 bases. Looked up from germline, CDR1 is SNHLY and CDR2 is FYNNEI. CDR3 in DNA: TGTGCCAGCAAGGGACAGGCGGGCAATCAGCCCCAGCATTTT. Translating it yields CASKGQAGNQPQHF.

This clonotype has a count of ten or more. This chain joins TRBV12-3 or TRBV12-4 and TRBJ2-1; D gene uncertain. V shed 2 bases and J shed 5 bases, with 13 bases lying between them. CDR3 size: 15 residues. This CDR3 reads CASSLSAGTDNEQFF. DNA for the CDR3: TGTGCCAGCAGTTTATCGGCAGGTACCGACAATGAGCAGTTCTTC.

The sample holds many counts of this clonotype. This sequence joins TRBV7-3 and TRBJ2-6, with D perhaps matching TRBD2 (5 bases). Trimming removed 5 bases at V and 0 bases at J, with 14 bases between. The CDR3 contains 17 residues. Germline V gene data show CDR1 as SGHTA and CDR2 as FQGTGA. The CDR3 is CASSQQGLASGANVLTF. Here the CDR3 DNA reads TGTGCCAGCAGCCAACAAGGGCTAGCCTCTGGGGCCAACGTCCTGACTTTC. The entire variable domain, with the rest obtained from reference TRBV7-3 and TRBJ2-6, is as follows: GAGVSQTPSNKVTEKGKYVELRCDPISGHTALYWYRQSLGQGPEFLIYFQGTGAADDSGLPNDRFFAVRPEGSVSTLKIQRTERGDSAVYLCASSQQGLASGANVLTFGAGSRLTVL.

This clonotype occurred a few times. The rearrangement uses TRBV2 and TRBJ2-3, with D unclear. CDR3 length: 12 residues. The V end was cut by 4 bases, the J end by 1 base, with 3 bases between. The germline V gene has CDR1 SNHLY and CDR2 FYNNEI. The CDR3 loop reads CASSAGTDTQYF. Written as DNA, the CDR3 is TGTGCCAGCAGTGCCGGCACAGATACGCAGTATTTT.

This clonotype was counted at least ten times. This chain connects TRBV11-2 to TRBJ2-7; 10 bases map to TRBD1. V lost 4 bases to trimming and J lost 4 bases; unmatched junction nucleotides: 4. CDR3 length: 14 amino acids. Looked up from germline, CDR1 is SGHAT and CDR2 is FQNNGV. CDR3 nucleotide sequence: TGTGCCAGCAGCTACCGGGACAGGGGTTACGAGCAGTACTTC. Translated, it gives CASSYRDRGYEQYF. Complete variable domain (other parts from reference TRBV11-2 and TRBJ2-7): EAGVAQSPRYKIIEKRQSVAFWCNPISGHATLYWYQQILGQGPKLLIQFQNNGVVDDSQLPKDRFSAERLKGVDSTLKIQPAKLEDSAVYLCASSYRDRGYEQYFGPGTRLTVT.

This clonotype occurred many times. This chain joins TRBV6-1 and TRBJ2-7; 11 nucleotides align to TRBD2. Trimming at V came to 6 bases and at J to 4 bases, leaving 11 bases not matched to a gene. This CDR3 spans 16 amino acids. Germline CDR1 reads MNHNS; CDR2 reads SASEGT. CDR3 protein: CASRKGGTSGFYEQYF. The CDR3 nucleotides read TGTGCCAGCAGGAAAGGAGGGACTAGCGGATTTTACGAGCAGTACTTC.

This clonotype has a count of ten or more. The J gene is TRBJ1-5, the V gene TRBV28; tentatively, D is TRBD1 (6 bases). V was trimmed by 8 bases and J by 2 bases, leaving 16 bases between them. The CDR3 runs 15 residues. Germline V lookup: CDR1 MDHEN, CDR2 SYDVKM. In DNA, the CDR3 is TGTGCCAGCTCTCCTACAGGGAAAGGCAATCAGCCCCAGCATTTT. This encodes CASSPTGKGNQPQHF.

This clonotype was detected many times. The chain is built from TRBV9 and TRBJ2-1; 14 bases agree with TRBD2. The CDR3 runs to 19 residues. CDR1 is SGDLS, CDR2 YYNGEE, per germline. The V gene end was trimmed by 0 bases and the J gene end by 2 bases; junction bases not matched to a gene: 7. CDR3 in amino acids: CASSVGNAGLAGAYNEQFF. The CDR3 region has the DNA TGTGCCAGCAGCGTAGGGAACGCGGGACTAGCGGGAGCCTACAATGAGCAGTTCTTC.

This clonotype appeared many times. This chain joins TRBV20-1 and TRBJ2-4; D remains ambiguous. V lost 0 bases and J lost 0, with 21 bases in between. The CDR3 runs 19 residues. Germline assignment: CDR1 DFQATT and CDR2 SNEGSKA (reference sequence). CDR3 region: CSARDRLKGKDLAKNIQYF. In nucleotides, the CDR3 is TGCAGTGCTAGAGACCGACTTAAAGGAAAAGACCTAGCCAAAAACATTCAGTACTTC.

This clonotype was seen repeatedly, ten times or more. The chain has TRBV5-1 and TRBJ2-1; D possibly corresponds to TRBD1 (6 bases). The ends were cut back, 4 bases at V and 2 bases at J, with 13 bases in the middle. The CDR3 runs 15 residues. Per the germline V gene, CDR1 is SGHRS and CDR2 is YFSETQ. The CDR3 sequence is CASSPQGVAYNEQFF. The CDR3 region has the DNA TGCGCCAGCAGCCCACAGGGAGTTGCCTACAATGAGCAGTTCTTC.

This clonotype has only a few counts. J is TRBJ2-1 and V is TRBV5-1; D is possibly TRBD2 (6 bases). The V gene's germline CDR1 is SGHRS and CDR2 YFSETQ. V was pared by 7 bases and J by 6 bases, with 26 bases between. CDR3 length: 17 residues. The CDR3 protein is CASRPPLSGQKGNEQFF. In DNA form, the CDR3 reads TGCGCCAGCCGCCCCCCACTCAGCGGGCAAAAAGGCAATGAGCAGTTCTTC.

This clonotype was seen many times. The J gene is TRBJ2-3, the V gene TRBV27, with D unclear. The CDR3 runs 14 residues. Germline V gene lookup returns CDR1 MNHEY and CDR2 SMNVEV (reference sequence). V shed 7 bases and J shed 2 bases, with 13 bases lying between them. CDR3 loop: CASTLRVPTDTQYF. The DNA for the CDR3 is TGTGCCAGCACCCTCCGAGTACCCACAGATACGCAGTATTTT.

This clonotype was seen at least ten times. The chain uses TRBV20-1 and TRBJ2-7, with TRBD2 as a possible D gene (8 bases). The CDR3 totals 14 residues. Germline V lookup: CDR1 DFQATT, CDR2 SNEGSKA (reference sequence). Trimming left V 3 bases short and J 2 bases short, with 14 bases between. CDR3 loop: CSASSGTATYEQYF. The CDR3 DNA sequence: TGCAGTGCTAGTAGCGGGACAGCAACCTACGAGCAGTACTTC.

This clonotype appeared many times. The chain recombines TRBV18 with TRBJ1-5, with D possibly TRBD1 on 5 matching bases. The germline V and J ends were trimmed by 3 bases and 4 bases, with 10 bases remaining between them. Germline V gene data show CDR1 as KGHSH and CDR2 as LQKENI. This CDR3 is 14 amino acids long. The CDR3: CASSPLDTNQPQHF. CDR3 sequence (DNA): TGTGCCAGCTCACCCCTGGACACTAATCAGCCCCAGCATTTT.

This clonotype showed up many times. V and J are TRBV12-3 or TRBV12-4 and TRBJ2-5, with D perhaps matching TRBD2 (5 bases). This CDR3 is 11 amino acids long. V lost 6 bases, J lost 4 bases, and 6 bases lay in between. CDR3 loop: CASRGVETQYF. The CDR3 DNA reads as TGTGCCAGCAGGGGAGTAGAGACCCAGTACTTC.

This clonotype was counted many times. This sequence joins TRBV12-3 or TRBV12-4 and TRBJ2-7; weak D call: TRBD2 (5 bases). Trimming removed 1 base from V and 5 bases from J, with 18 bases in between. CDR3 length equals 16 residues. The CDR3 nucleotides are TGTGCCAGCAGTTTAGGGGGAGCCAGACGGGCCCACGAGCAGTACTTC. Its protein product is CASSLGGARRAHEQYF.

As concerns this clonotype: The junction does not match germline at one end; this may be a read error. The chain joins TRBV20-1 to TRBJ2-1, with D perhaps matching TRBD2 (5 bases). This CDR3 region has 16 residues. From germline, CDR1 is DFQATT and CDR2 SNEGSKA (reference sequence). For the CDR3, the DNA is TGCTGTGCTAGAGATACCCGGGGTGGCTCCTACAATGAGCAGTTCTTC. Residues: CCARDTRGGSYNEQFF.

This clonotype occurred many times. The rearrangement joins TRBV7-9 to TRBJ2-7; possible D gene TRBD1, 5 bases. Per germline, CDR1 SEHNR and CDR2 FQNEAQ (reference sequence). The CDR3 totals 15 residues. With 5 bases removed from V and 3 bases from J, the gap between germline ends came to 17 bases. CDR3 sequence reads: CASSPRRTGGYEQYF. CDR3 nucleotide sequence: TGTGCCAGCAGCCCACGGCGTACAGGCGGCTACGAGCAGTACTTC.

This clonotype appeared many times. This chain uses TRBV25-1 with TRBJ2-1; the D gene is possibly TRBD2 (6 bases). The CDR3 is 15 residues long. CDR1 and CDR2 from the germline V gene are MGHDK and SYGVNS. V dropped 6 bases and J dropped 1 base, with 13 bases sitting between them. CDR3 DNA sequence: TGTGCCAGCAGGGGGGAGGCCGCTTCCTACAATGAGCAGTTCTTC. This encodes CASRGEAASYNEQFF.

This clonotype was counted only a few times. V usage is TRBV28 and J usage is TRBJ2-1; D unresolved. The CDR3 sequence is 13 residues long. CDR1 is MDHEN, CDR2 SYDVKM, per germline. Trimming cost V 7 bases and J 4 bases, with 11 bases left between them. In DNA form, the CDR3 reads TGTGCCAGCACACCGTGGCAGTACAATGAGCAGTTCTTC. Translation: CASTPWQYNEQFF.

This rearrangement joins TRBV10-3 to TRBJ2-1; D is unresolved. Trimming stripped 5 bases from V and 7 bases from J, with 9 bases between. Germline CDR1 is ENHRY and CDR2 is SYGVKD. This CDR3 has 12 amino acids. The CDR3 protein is CAISILGNEQFF. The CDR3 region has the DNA TGTGCCATCAGTATCTTGGGTAATGAGCAGTTCTTC.

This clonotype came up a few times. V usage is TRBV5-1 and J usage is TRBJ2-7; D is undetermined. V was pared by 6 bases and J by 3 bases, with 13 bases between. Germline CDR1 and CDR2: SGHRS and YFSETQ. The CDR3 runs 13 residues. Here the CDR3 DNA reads TGCGCCAGCAAAGTTGAGGTAGGCTACGAGCAGTACTTC. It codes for CASKVEVGYEQYF.